This TCR beta chain appears in the sequencing data of a study of T cells in Graves' hyperthyroidism and ophthalmopathy. The table lists this clonotype with many counts. Germline values: CDR1 PRHDT, CDR2 FYEKMQ (reference sequence). This CDR3 is 15 amino acids long. V was trimmed by 4 bases and J by 2 bases, leaving 15 bases between them. Regions amplified from RNA transcripts were the TCR beta CDR3 regions. An initial round of RT-PCR targeting the TCR CDR3 relied on the HTBI primer set. TCRdb independently ran MiXCR on the multiplex PCR reads; one entry per CDR3 protein. The sample includes hundreds of thousands of distinct CDR3 sequences, about 20% of them seen just once.

This chain links TRBV13 with TRBJ2-7; no clear D. The sample consisted of blood. The TCR sequence derives from a man aged 25 to 40 with Graves' ophthalmopathy. The CDR3 is CASSSETGPPYEQYF. CDR3 DNA: TGTGCCAGCAGCTCAGAGACCGGGCCCCCCTACGAGCAGTACTTC.